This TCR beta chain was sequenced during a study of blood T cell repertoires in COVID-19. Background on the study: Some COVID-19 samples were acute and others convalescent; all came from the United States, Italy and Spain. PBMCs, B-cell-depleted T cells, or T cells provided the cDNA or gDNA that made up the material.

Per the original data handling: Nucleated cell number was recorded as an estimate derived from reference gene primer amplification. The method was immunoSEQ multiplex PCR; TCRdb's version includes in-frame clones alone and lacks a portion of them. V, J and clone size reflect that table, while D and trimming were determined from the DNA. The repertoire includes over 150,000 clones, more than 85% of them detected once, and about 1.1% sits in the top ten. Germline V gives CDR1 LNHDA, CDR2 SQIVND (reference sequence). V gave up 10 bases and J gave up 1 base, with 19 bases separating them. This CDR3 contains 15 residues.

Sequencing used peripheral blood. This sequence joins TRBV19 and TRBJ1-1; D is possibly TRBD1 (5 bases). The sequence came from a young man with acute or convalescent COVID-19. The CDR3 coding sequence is TGTGCCACCCAGGAGGTGGGGGGTTGGAACACTGAAGCTTTCTTT. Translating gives CATQEVGGWNTEAFF. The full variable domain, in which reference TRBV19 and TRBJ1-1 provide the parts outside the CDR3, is DGGITQSPKYLFRKEGQNVTLSCEQNLNHDAMYWYRQDPGQGLRLIYYSQIVNDFQKGDIAEGYSVSREKKESFPLTVTSAQKNPTAFYLCATQEVGGWNTEAFFGQGTRLTVV.